This passage covers 27 T cell receptor beta chains from one sample sequenced in a study of quantifying T cell responses using KT2 cells. Overall study: RNA was reverse transcribed with TCR alpha and beta constant-region primers.

Each cDNA got a UMI-containing oligo ligated at its 3' end. The first PCR ran roughly 4 cycles with an equimolar RC1.1 and RC1.2 beta primer mix. TCRdb analysed the UMI-ligation and nested PCR reads with MiXCR anew, one entry per CDR3 protein. The data contain 60,000 or so distinct CDR3 sequences, approximately 13% of them singletons. Sequenced sample: PBMCs spiked with cells of the T cell clone KT2. These receptors were obtained from a human donor.

This chain uses TRBV3-1 with TRBJ2-2, with 12 bases that match TRBD1. CDR1 is LGHDT and CDR2 is YNNKEL in the germline V gene (reference sequence). The junction had 5 bases not matched to a gene; V was cut back by 4 bases and J by 8 bases. The CDR3 covers 15 residues. CDR3 sequence (DNA): TGTGCCAGCAGCCCGGGACAGGGGGCTGGTGGGGAGCTGTTTTTT. Protein: CASSPGQGAGGELFF.

This rearrangement joins TRBV3-2 to TRBJ1-5; the table's D call, TRBD1, was not checked against the DNA. TRBV3-2 has pseudogene status. The CDR3 runs to 15 residues. The CDR3 loop reads CASTKSGTGNQPQHF. CDR3 bases: TGTGCCAGCACCAAGTCCGGGACAGGGAATCAGCCCCAGCATTTT.

This clonotype was observed at least ten times. The rearrangement links TRBV7-8 to TRBJ1-3, with D hard to call. V was cut by 5 bases and J by 0 bases, with 11 bases left in between. CDR3 size: 15 residues. CDR1 is SGHVS, CDR2 FQNEAQ, per germline. This chain's CDR3 is CASSPGPGSGNTIYF. Written as DNA, the CDR3 is TGTGCCAGCAGCCCAGGACCGGGCTCTGGAAACACCATATATTTT.

The table lists this clonotype with many counts. The chain combines TRBV2 with TRBJ1-6; D gene unclear. Germline assignment: CDR1 SNHLY and CDR2 FYNNEI. This CDR3 comprises 13 residues. Trimming took 2 bases from V and 7 from J, leaving 6 bases between them. Written as DNA, the CDR3 is TGTGCCAGCAGTGAACTAGCGAATTCACCCCTCCACTTT. This sequence encodes CASSELANSPLHF.

This clonotype was counted between two and nine times. CDR3 in amino acids: CASSLRPGQTQYF. CDR3 DNA: TGTGCCAGCAGCTTAAGACCAGGCCAAACGCAGTATTTT. This chain connects TRBV7-3 to TRBJ2-3; D gene ambiguous. The V gene lost 1 base and the J gene lost 9 bases, with 11 bases spanning the gap. The CDR3 is 13 residues long. Germline CDR1 reads SGHTA; CDR2 reads FQGTGA.

V usage is TRBV11-3 and J usage is TRBJ2-1; 7 bases match TRBD2. V gave up 5 bases and J gave up 9 bases; unmatched junction bases: 13. Germline lookup yields CDR1 SGHNT and CDR2 YENEEA. The CDR3 sequence is 15 residues long. CDR3 sequence (DNA): TGTGCCAGCAGCCGGGGACTACACCTCTTGGGTGAGCAGTTCTTC. It specifies CASSRGLHLLGEQFF.

This clonotype occurred a few times. This may be a read error, as it is one base from a much larger clone. The chain links TRBV6-4 to TRBJ2-3; D might be TRBD2 (7 bases). Trimming took 2 bases from V and 2 from J, leaving 8 bases between them. The CDR3 is made up of 14 amino acids. Per the germline V gene, CDR1 is MRHNA and CDR2 is SNTAGT. The CDR3 sequence: CASSDGGATDTQYF. As DNA, the CDR3 is TGTGCCAGCAGTGACGGGGGGGCCACAGATACGCAGTATTTT.

This clonotype occurred a few times. V gene TRBV10-3 combines with J gene TRBJ1-2, with 7 bases aligning to TRBD1. CDR3 length equals 13 residues. Per the germline V gene, CDR1 is ENHRY and CDR2 is SYGVKD. The V segment lost 11 bases and the J segment 4 bases; nucleotides outside the gene matches: 10. Here the CDR3 reads CAVSTGRVYGYTF. The CDR3 nucleotides are TGTGCCGTTTCGACAGGGCGGGTCTATGGCTACACCTTC.

This clonotype was seen a handful of times. The CDR3 DNA reads as TGTGCCAGCAGCGTAGGCGGAGAAGCGGTTGAAGCTTTCTTT. Its translation: CASSVGGEAVEAFF. The chain employs TRBV9 and TRBJ1-1; D remains unclear. The ends were cut back, 0 bases at V and 7 bases at J, with 13 bases in the middle. Looked up from germline, CDR1 is SGDLS and CDR2 is YYNGEE. The CDR3 consists of 14 residues.

This clonotype has just a few counts. This rearrangement joins TRBV28 to TRBJ2-2; TRBD2 aligns across 9 bases. Unmatched junction bases numbered 15, after V lost 6 bases and J lost 4 bases. Germline CDR1 reads MDHEN; CDR2 reads SYDVKM. This CDR3 has 18 residues. As DNA, the CDR3 is TGTGCCAGCAGAAACAGACTAGCGGTTATACCAAGCACCGGGGAGCTGTTTTTT. Translating it yields CASRNRLAVIPSTGELFF. Full variable domain (outside the CDR3, taken from reference TRBV28 and TRBJ2-2): DVKVTQSSRYLVKRTGEKVFLECVQDMDHENMFWYRQDPGLGLRLIYFSYDVKMKEKGDIPEGYSVSREKKERFSLILESASTNQTSMYLCASRNRLAVIPSTGELFFGEGSRLTVL.

The table lists this clonotype with a few counts. V is TRBV29-1 and J is TRBJ2-3, with 9 nucleotides matching TRBD1. With 6 bases clipped from V and 4 bases from J, the junction kept 20 bases outside the gene matches. The germline V gene has CDR1 SQVTM and CDR2 ANQGSEA. The CDR3 consists of 18 residues. This chain's CDR3 is CSVVTRNRDRVSADTQYF. CDR3 sequence (DNA): TGCAGCGTCGTGACTCGTAACCGGGACAGGGTATCTGCAGATACGCAGTATTTT.

V and J are TRBV10-1 and TRBJ2-1; 12 positions match TRBD1. This CDR3 region has 15 residues. Germline-derived CDR1 and CDR2 are WNHNN and SYGVQD (reference sequence). After removal of 8 bases from V and 7 bases from J, the junction contained 9 bases not matched to a gene. The CDR3 region has the DNA TGCGCCAGCTCCCTTGGGACAGGGGGCGTAAATGAGCAGTTCTTC. It translates to CASSLGTGGVNEQFF.

The table lists this clonotype with many counts. The chain employs TRBV25-1 and TRBJ1-6, with D tentatively TRBD1 (5 bases). Trimming cost V 9 bases and J 10 bases, with 19 bases left between them. CDR3 length: 14 amino acids. Looked up from germline, CDR1 is MGHDK and CDR2 is SYGVNS. The CDR3 spells CASSIGVLHSPLHF. In DNA form, the CDR3 reads TGTGCCAGTTCTATAGGGGTTCTACACTCACCCCTCCACTTT.

This clonotype was picked up many times. V and J are TRBV6-2 or TRBV6-3 and TRBJ2-7, with D possibly matching TRBD2 (6 bases). The CDR3 has 16 amino acids. In germline, CDR1 is MNHEY, CDR2 SVGEGT. The V and J ends lost 0 bases and 1 base respectively, with 13 bases between them. CDR3 coding DNA: TGTGCCAGCAGTTACTCGTCCGGGGGTCTTTCCTACGAGCAGTACTTC. Translated, it gives CASSYSSGGLSYEQYF.

With regard to this clonotype: At one boundary the junction diverges from the germline segment, which might be a read error. In DNA form, the CDR3 reads TGTGCAAGCAGCCAAGATACCGATGAGCAGTTCTTC. This translates into CASSQDTDEQFF. The rearrangement uses TRBV3-1 and TRBJ2-1, with D unresolved. This CDR3 is built from 12 residues. Germline CDR1 LGHDT, CDR2 YNNKEL (reference sequence).

The V and J genes are TRBV9 and TRBJ1-5; the D gene is possibly TRBD1 (6 bases). Germline V gives CDR1 SGDLS, CDR2 YYNGEE. The CDR3 runs 19 residues. V was trimmed by 0 bases and J by 0 bases, leaving 19 bases between them. CDR3 sequence: CASSVEDTLGAYSNQPQHF. DNA for the CDR3: TGTGCCAGCAGCGTAGAGGACACCCTGGGGGCTTATAGCAATCAGCCCCAGCATTTT.

This clonotype was recorded a few times. This chain uses TRBV10-3 with TRBJ2-3; 9 bases line up with TRBD1. The germline CDR1 and CDR2 sequences are ENHRY and SYGVKD. J was trimmed by 2 bases and V by 4 bases; bases with no gene match: 7. The CDR3 covers 16 residues. CDR3 sequence reads: CAISVLDRGVTDTQYF. In DNA, the CDR3 is TGTGCCATCAGTGTCCTGGACAGGGGCGTCACAGATACGCAGTATTTT.

The chain recombines TRBV27 with TRBJ2-7; D possibly corresponds to TRBD1 (7 bases). The CDR3 totals 15 residues. Trimming removed 6 bases at V and 2 bases at J, with 17 bases between. Per germline, CDR1 MNHEY and CDR2 SMNVEV (reference sequence). The CDR3 sequence is CASSRYQGEAYEQYF. The CDR3 DNA reads TGTGCCAGCAGCCGCTATCAGGGGGAGGCCTACGAGCAGTACTTC.

The chain recombines TRBV20-1 with TRBJ1-1; D possibly corresponds to TRBD1 (5 bases). Germline loops: CDR1 DFQATT, CDR2 SNEGSKA (reference sequence). V shed 0 bases and J shed 2 bases, with 16 bases lying between them. The CDR3 loop spans 16 amino acids. DNA for the CDR3: TGCAGTGCTAGAGAGGCCCGGGGGTACGGTAACACTGAAGCTTTCTTT. Translated, it gives CSAREARGYGNTEAFF.

This chain joins TRBV6-6 and TRBJ2-5; 9 bases are shared with TRBD1. The CDR3 is 16 amino acids. The germline CDR1 and CDR2 sequences are MNHNY and SVGAGI (reference sequence). With V trimmed by 4 bases and J by 2 bases, 8 bases remained unmatched. CDR3 nucleotides: TGTGCCAGCAGTTCCCCACAGGGGGCCTCTCAAGAGACCCAGTACTTC. Amino acids: CASSSPQGASQETQYF.

The chain has TRBV7-2 and TRBJ2-5, with D hard to call. Germline V gives CDR1 SGHTA, CDR2 FQGNSA. The CDR3 consists of 11 residues. V gave up 5 bases and J gave up 5 bases, with 6 bases separating them. The CDR3 region is CASSPDETQYF. CDR3 coding DNA: TGTGCCAGCAGCCCAGATGAGACCCAGTACTTC.

Of note for this clonotype: It may be a read error: a sequence one base away is much more abundant. The V gene is TRBV18, the J gene TRBJ2-7; D not certain. Trimming shortened V by 0 bases and J by 5 bases, and 11 bases separated the two germline ends. CDR3 length equals 14 residues. Looked up from germline, CDR1 is KGHSH and CDR2 is LQKENI. Here the CDR3 reads CASSPPWQRNEQYF. In DNA form, the CDR3 reads TGTGCCAGCTCACCACCGTGGCAGAGGAACGAGCAGTACTTC. Filled out from reference TRBV18 and TRBJ2-7, the complete variable domain reads NAGVMQNPRHLVRRRGQEARLRCSPMKGHSHVYWYRQLPEEGLKFMVYLQKENIIDESGMPKERFSAEFPKEGPSILRIQQVVRGDSAAYFCASSPPWQRNEQYFGPGTRLTVT.

This clonotype was picked up a small number of times. CDR3 sequence reads: CASTFPSHTKGTDTQYF. The CDR3 region has the DNA TGTGCCAGCACCTTCCCTTCACATACAAAGGGGACAGATACGCAGTATTTT. The rearrangement joins TRBV7-9 to TRBJ2-3; D may be TRBD1 (5 bases). Germline values: CDR1 SEHNR, CDR2 FQNEAQ (reference sequence). V lost 7 bases to trimming and J lost 3 bases, with 23 bases between them. CDR3 length: 17 amino acids.

This clonotype came up a few times. J is TRBJ2-5 and V is TRBV13; D possibly corresponds to TRBD2 (5 bases). The CDR3 consists of 15 residues. Trimming left V 4 bases short and J 5 bases short, with 17 bases between. Germline V gene lookup returns CDR1 PRHDT and CDR2 FYEKMQ (reference sequence). CDR3 loop: CASSCLGELRETQYF. The CDR3 DNA reads TGTGCCAGCAGCTGTCTCGGGGAGCTCCGGGAGACCCAGTACTTC.

This rearrangement joins TRBV5-4 to TRBJ2-7, with TRBD2 identical over 11 bases. After removal of 4 bases from V and 3 bases from J, the junction contained 15 bases not matched to a gene. CDR1 and CDR2 (germline): SGHNT, YYREEE (reference sequence). CDR3 length: 18 residues. The chain's CDR3 is CASSPQPMTSGMLYEQYF. The CDR3 region has the DNA TGTGCCAGCAGCCCTCAGCCGATGACTAGCGGGATGCTCTACGAGCAGTACTTC.

The rearrangement uses TRBV12-3 or TRBV12-4 and TRBJ1-1; no reliable D call. The V end was cut by 3 bases, the J end by 2 bases, with 7 bases between. The CDR3 has 13 residues. CDR3: CASSLMDNTEAFF. The CDR3 DNA follows: TGTGCCAGCAGTTTGATGGATAACACTGAAGCTTTCTTT.

This chain uses TRBV4-3 with TRBJ2-5; 12 nucleotides agree with TRBD2. Germline V gene sequence: CDR1 LGHNA, CDR2 YSLEER. The J segment lost 4 bases and the V segment lost 2 bases, leaving 8 bases of the junction unmatched. The CDR3 consists of 17 residues. Here the CDR3 DNA reads TGCGCCAGCAGCCAAAAACTAGCGGGAGGTCGGCGAGAGACCCAGTACTTC. This sequence encodes CASSQKLAGGRRETQYF.